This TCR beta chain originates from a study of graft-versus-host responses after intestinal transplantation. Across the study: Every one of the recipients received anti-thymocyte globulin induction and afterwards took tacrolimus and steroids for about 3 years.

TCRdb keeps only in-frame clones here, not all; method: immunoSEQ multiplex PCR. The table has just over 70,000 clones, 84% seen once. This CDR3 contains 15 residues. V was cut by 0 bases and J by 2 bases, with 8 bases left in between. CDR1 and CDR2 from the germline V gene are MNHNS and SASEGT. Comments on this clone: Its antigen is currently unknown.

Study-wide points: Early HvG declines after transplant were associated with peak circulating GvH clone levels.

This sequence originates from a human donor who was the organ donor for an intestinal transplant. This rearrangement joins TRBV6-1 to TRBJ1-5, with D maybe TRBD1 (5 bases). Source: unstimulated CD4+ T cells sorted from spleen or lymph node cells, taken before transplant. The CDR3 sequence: CASSEAGAGNQPQHF. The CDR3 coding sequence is TGTGCCAGCAGTGAAGCAGGGGCCGGCAATCAGCCCCAGCATTTT.